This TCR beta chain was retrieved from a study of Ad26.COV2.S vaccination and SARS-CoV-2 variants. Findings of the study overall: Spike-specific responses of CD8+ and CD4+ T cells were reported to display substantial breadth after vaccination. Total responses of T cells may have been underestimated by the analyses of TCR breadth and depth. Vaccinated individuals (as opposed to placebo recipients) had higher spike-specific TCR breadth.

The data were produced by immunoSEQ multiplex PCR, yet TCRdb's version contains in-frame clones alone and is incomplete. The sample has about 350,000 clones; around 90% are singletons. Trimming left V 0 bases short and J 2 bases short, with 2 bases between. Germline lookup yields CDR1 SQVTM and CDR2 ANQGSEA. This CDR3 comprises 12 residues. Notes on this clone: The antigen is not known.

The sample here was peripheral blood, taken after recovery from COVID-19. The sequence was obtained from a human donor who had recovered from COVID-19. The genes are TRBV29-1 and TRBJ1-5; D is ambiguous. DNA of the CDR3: TGCAGCGTTGAAGAGGGCAATCAGCCCCAGCATTTT. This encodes CSVEEGNQPQHF.